This T cell receptor beta chain was identified during a study of cytomegalovirus exposure and HLA in healthy donors. The primer mix had 60 Vbeta and 13 Jbeta primers. Libraries were prepared by immunoSEQ multiplex PCR; TCRdb keeps only in-frame clonotypes and omits some of them. Among 75,000 to 85,000 clones listed, around three quarters were seen once. V was cut by 6 bases and J by 6 bases, with 12 bases left in between. In germline, CDR1 is SNHLY, CDR2 FYNNEI. This CDR3 contains 13 residues. Sequencing was done on a sample of PBMCs. The sequence came from a male donor in good health and CMV-seronegative. The chain combines TRBV2 with TRBJ1-5; weak D call: TRBD1 (6 bases). In DNA form, the CDR3 reads TGTGCCAGCAGGGAGGGGGGGACTCAGCCCCAGCATTTT. This gives the protein CASREGGTQPQHF.